These T cell receptor beta chains were read from a single sample in a study of T cell responses to AZD1222 COVID-19 vaccine. This table comes from immunoSEQ multiplex PCR, and its TCRdb copy is limited to in-frame clones, with some not included. The repertoire includes 97,000 or so clones, roughly nine tenths of them detected once, and about 9% sits in the top ten. The specimen was peripheral blood, collected 28 days after the second AZD1222 dose. The receptors stem from an adult who received the AZD1222 COVID-19 vaccine. Each CDR3 is given with its conserved first and last residue. A D gene is named only where the DNA matches it firmly. Not every row has a clone size; where given, it reads once, few, many or a size class.

DNA: TGTGCCACCAACCAAGCGTGCCACGAGCAGTACTTC
CDR3: CATNQACHEQYF
size: NA
V: TRBV24-1
J: TRBJ2-7
D: NA

DNA: TGTGCCAGCAGCTTAACCGGGAGACCGAACTCTGGAAACACCATATATTTT
CDR3: CASSLTGRPNSGNTIYF
size: once
V: TRBV7-6
J: TRBJ1-3
D: NA

DNA: TGCCCCCCCCGCGGGGGGGGGAGACAGGATTCCTACTACACAGATACGCAGTATTTT
CDR3: CPPRGGGRQDSYYTDTQYF
size: NA
V: TRBV12-2
J: TRBJ2-3
D: NA

DNA: TGTGCCAGCAGCGTAGGATTAGACAGTACCTACGAGCAGTACTTC
CDR3: CASSVGLDSTYEQYF
size: NA
V: TRBV9
J: TRBJ2-7
D: NA

DNA: TGCGCCAGCAGCTGGGGACAGGGGGATCAGCCCCAGCATTTT
CDR3: CASSWGQGDQPQHF
size: NA
V: TRBV5-1
J: TRBJ1-5
D: TRBD1

DNA: TGTGCCAGTAATTTGCTAGCGGGCGGAGATACGCAGTATTTT
CDR3: CASNLLAGGDTQYF
size: NA
V: TRBV19
J: TRBJ2-3
D: TRBD2

DNA: TGTGCCAGCAGCCCCCAGCGGGGGAATGAGCAGTTCTTC
CDR3: CASSPQRGNEQFF
size: NA
V: TRBV11-2
J: TRBJ2-1
D: TRBD2

DNA: TGTGCCAGCAGTGTGCCTAGCGGGAGCCCCGGGGAGCTGTTTTTT
CDR3: CASSVPSGSPGELFF
size: NA
V: TRBV2
J: TRBJ2-2
D: TRBD2

DNA: TGCGCCAGCAGCTCCGGGACGTCTCTAGACGAGCAGTACTTC
CDR3: CASSSGTSLDEQYF
size: NA
V: TRBV5-1
J: TRBJ2-7
D: NA

DNA: TGTGCCAGCAGTTTACCGATTTCCATGAACACTGAAGCTTTCTTT
CDR3: CASSLPISMNTEAFF
size: few
V: TRBV28
J: TRBJ1-1
D: NA

DNA: TGCGCCAGCAGCCCAGGGGAGTATGGCAATCAGCCCCAGCATTTT
CDR3: CASSPGEYGNQPQHF
size: NA
V: TRBV5-1
J: TRBJ1-5
D: NA

DNA: TGTGCCAGCAGGCCTAGCGGGAGTGAGACCCAGTACTTC
CDR3: CASRPSGSETQYF
size: NA
V: TRBV6-2/TRBV6-3
J: TRBJ2-5
D: TRBD2

DNA: TGTGCCAGTACCCCGGACAGGGGAGTTGAAAAACTGTTTTTT
CDR3: CASTPDRGVEKLFF
size: few
V: TRBV19
J: TRBJ1-4
D: TRBD1

DNA: TGCGCCAGCAGCCAAGATGGGGCAGCGTCCGCCTACGAGCAGTACTTC
CDR3: CASSQDGAASAYEQYF
size: NA
V: TRBV4-3
J: TRBJ2-7
D: NA

DNA: TGTGCCAGCAGCTCCCCCAGGGATACGCAGTATTTT
CDR3: CASSSPRDTQYF
size: NA
V: TRBV11-2
J: TRBJ2-3
D: NA

DNA: TGTGCCAGCAGCCTGACTAGCTCCTACAATGAGCAGTTCTTC
CDR3: CASSLTSSYNEQFF
size: NA
V: TRBV14
J: TRBJ2-1
D: NA

DNA: TGTGCCAGCAGCTTGGTGGACAGGGGCTTTGACTATGGCTACACCTTC
CDR3: CASSLVDRGFDYGYTF
size: NA
V: TRBV5-4
J: TRBJ1-2
D: TRBD1

DNA: TGTGCCAGCCGGGGACAGATGAACACTGAAGCTTTCTTT
CDR3: CASRGQMNTEAFF
size: NA
V: TRBV18
J: TRBJ1-1
D: TRBD1

DNA: TGTGCCAGTACCCCGGAACACCACTTT
CDR3: CASTPEHHF
size: NA
V: TRBV19
J: TRBJ1-1
D: NA

DNA: TGTGCCAGCAGTTTTGGGCAGTCCTACAATGAGCAGTTCTTC
CDR3: CASSFGQSYNEQFF
size: once
V: TRBV28
J: TRBJ2-1
D: NA

DNA: TGTGCCAGCAGTGAAACAGCAATTGAAGCTTTCTTT
CDR3: CASSETAIEAFF
size: NA
V: TRBV2
J: TRBJ1-1
D: NA

DNA: TGTGCCAGCAGCCTCACCCTGAACACCGGGGAGCTGTTTTTT
CDR3: CASSLTLNTGELFF
size: NA
V: TRBV6-6
J: TRBJ2-2
D: NA

DNA: TGTGCCAGCAGTGACGGGGTCAATGAGCAGTTCTTC
CDR3: CASSDGVNEQFF
size: NA
V: TRBV2
J: TRBJ2-1
D: NA

DNA: TGTGCCAGTAGTACCGACAGGGGGTCTGCCAAAAACATTCAGTACTTC
CDR3: CASSTDRGSAKNIQYF
size: NA
V: TRBV19
J: TRBJ2-4
D: TRBD1

DNA: TGTGCCAGTAGTCCTCGTGGGGATGAGCAGTTCTTC
CDR3: CASSPRGDEQFF
size: NA
V: TRBV19
J: TRBJ2-1
D: NA

DNA: TGTGCCACCAGCAGAGGGATCGGAAGCAATCAGCCCCAGCATTTT
CDR3: CATSRGIGSNQPQHF
size: once
V: TRBV15
J: TRBJ1-5
D: NA

DNA: TGTGCCAGCCGGGACAGGGCCCTTTATGGCTACACCTTC
CDR3: CASRDRALYGYTF
size: NA
V: TRBV19
J: TRBJ1-2
D: TRBD1

DNA: TGTGCCAGTAGTACCGAAGACAGAGGGTATGGCTACACCTTC
CDR3: CASSTEDRGYGYTF
size: NA
V: TRBV19
J: TRBJ1-2
D: NA

DNA: TGTGCCAGTAGTCCGGGACAGGGGTTTTTCGATGAGCAGTTCTTC
CDR3: CASSPGQGFFDEQFF
size: NA
V: TRBV19
J: TRBJ2-1
D: TRBD1

DNA: TGTGCCAGCAGCCTACAACAGGGGATACAGCCCCAGCATTTT
CDR3: CASSLQQGIQPQHF
size: NA
V: TRBV7-2
J: TRBJ1-5
D: TRBD1

DNA: TGTGCCAGCAGTTTCCCAGGTTACAATGAGCAGTTCTTC
CDR3: CASSFPGYNEQFF
size: NA
V: TRBV27
J: TRBJ2-1
D: NA

DNA: TGTGCCACCACTCGAGGGGGCTTGAACACTGAAGCTTTCTTT
CDR3: CATTRGGLNTEAFF
size: NA
V: TRBV28
J: TRBJ1-1
D: TRBD1

DNA: TGTGCCAGCAGCCGAACTGGGGCCAACGTCCTGACTTTC
CDR3: CASSRTGANVLTF
size: NA
V: TRBV27
J: TRBJ2-6
D: NA

DNA: TGTGCCAGCAGCTTCGGAGGAGGGGGCCACGGCTACGAGCAGTACTTC
CDR3: CASSFGGGGHGYEQYF
size: NA
V: TRBV5-5
J: TRBJ2-7
D: NA

DNA: TGTGCCAGCAGTTACACGGGGGGGGCCTACGAGCAGTACTTC
CDR3: CASSYTGGAYEQYF
size: NA
V: TRBV6-2/TRBV6-3
J: TRBJ2-7
D: TRBD2

DNA: TGTGCCAGCAGCTTAACAGGGAATGAGCAGTTCTTC
CDR3: CASSLTGNEQFF
size: NA
V: TRBV7-2
J: TRBJ2-1
D: NA

DNA: TGTGCCACCAGTGGGACTAGCGGGTACGAGCAGTACTTC
CDR3: CATSGTSGYEQYF
size: NA
V: TRBV24-1
J: TRBJ2-7
D: TRBD2

DNA: TGTGCCAGCAGCTTGTTTCCACCGTCTACGTCCTACGAGCAGTACTTC
CDR3: CASSLFPPSTSYEQYF
size: NA
V: TRBV5-4
J: TRBJ2-7
D: NA

DNA: TGTGCCAGCAGTTTGTCTAGGGATGAGCAGTTCTTC
CDR3: CASSLSRDEQFF
size: NA
V: TRBV25-1
J: TRBJ2-1
D: NA

DNA: TGTGCCAGCAGTTCCCCACGGGGCGGTTCTGAAGCTTTCTTT
CDR3: CASSSPRGGSEAFF
size: NA
V: TRBV28
J: TRBJ1-1
D: NA

DNA: TGTGCCAGCAGCGTCGATCCCGGGACTAGCGGTCTCTACGAGCAGTACTTC
CDR3: CASSVDPGTSGLYEQYF
size: NA
V: TRBV9
J: TRBJ2-7
D: TRBD2

DNA: TGCAGTGCTAGTCTCGGGAGTAAAGGGAATACGCAGTATTTT
CDR3: CSASLGSKGNTQYF
size: NA
V: TRBV20-1
J: TRBJ2-3
D: NA

DNA: TGTGCCGGCCGACCGGGGATTTTGGCAACTAATGAAAAACTGTTTTTT
CDR3: CAGRPGILATNEKLFF
size: NA
V: TRBV2
J: TRBJ1-4
D: NA

DNA: TGTGCCAGTAGTACTTTACAGGGATTAGGTACTGAAGCTTTCTTT
CDR3: CASSTLQGLGTEAFF
size: NA
V: TRBV19
J: TRBJ1-1
D: NA

DNA: TGTGCCAGCAGTTACTTTAAGTGGGCAGGGCCTGAAGCTTTCTTT
CDR3: CASSYFKWAGPEAFF
size: once
V: TRBV6-5
J: TRBJ1-1
D: NA

DNA: TGTGCTAGTGGGCCCAGCGGGAGGGCCGGGGAGCAGTTCTTC
CDR3: CASGPSGRAGEQFF
size: NA
V: TRBV12-5
J: TRBJ2-1
D: TRBD2